There are many counts of the clone carrying this TCR beta chain. Its antigen remains unknown. TCRdb re-analysed the 5' RACE reads in MiXCR, keeping a single row per CDR3 protein. The sample carries approximately 250,000 distinct CDR3 sequences, roughly 8.2% recorded once. The CDR3 extends over 14 amino acids. Germline V lookup: CDR1 MNHEY, CDR2 SVGEGT. Trimming cost V 6 bases and J 5 bases, with 17 bases left between them. The data derive from a study of CD8 T cells in ankylosing spondylitis. Overall study results and limits: The disease-linked clones had a CD8+ phenotype and low blood frequencies.

This chain uses TRBV6-2 or TRBV6-3 with TRBJ2-7, with D perhaps TRBD2 (6 bases). The clonotype was recovered from a female donor with ankylosing spondylitis or in good health (not recorded which). Sequences were obtained from blood, either unsorted or a sorted T cell fraction (not recorded which). Here the CDR3 DNA reads TGTGCCAGCAGCAAAACCGGGAGTCAGAACGAGCAGTACTTC. This encodes CASSKTGSQNEQYF.